This record covers a single T cell receptor (beta chain). Study processing details: Reference gene primer amplification in the assay estimated nucleated cell counts. TCRdb's copy holds only in-frame clones and misses some; the assay was immunoSEQ multiplex PCR. Clonal size and the V and J genes are those of that table, whereas D and trimming came from the DNA. The sample lists around 130,000 clones, roughly nine tenths occurring once. This entry belongs to a study of blood T cell repertoires in COVID-19. Sequencing used peripheral blood. The source of this sequence is a man aged 55 to 70 with COVID-19, enrolled during active disease.

CDR3 loop: CASSLTGSYEQYF. CDR3 in DNA: TGTGCCAGCAGTTTGACGGGGTCCTACGAGCAGTACTTC. J is TRBJ2-7 and V is TRBV6-2 or TRBV6-3; tentative D call: TRBD2 (5 bases). The CDR3 length is 13 residues. V lost 4 bases, J lost 1 base, and 8 bases lay in between. CDR1 is MNHEY, CDR2 SVGEGT, per germline.